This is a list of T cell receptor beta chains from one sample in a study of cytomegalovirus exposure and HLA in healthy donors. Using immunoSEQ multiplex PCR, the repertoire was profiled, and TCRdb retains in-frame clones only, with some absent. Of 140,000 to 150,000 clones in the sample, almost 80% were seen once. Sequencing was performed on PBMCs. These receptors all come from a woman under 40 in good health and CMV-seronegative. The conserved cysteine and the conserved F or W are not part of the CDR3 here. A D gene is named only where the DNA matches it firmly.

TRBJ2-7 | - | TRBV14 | ASSQSGQGEQY
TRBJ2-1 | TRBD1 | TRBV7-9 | ASSAPGQRSSGEQF
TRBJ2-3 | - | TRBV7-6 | ASSLGGGLVGDTQY
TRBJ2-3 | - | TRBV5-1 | ASSLVGGSTDTQY
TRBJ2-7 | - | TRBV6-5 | ASSPPGVHEQY
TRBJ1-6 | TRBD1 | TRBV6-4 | ASSEGAGGNSPLH
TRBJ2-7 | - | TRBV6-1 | ASSEDALSTGFYEQY
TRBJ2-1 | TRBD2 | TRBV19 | ASSIAGGPQNEQF
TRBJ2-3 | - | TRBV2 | ASSEKVETDMQY
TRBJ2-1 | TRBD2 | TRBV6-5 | AAGGGREQF
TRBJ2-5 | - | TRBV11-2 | ASSLGGQTGETQY
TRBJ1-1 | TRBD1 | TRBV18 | ASSRGGRFNTEAF
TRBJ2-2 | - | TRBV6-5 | ASRLRVTGELF
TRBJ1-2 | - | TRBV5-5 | ASSLQNDYYGYT
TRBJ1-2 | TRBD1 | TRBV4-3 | ASSPVPGQGWGYGYT
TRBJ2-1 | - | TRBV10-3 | AISIQGTGVNNEQF
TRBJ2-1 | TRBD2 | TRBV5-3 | ARSPGTSGVYEQF
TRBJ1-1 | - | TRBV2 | ASRARGTEAF
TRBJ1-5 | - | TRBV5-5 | ASSFRETNQPQH
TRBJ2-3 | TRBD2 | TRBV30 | ACRTGGASATQY
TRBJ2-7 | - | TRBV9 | ASSVDLSSYEQY
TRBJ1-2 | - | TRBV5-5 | ASSLDYRADYGYT
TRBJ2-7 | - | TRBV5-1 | ASSSTGHSYEQY
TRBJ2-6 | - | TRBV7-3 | ASRDSSGANVLT
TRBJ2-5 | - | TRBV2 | ATGDRRGSSGRETQY
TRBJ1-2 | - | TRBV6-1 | ASSDTNRVGNYGYT
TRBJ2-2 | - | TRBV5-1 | ASSITGENTGELF
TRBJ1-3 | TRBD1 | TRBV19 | ASSSRDSSGNTIY
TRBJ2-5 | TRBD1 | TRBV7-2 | ASSPRQGAIETQY
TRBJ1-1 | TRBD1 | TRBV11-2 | ASLGQGNTEAF
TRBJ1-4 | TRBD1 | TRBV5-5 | ASSFRTGGREKLF
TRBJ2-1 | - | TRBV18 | ASSPPQPGQNEQF
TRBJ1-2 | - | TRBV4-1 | ASSKETGIKNYGYT
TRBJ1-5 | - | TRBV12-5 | ASGSDSYSNQPQH
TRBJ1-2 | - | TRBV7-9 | ASSLVERGSPYGYT
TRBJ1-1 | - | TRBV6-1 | ASSLLQGNTEAF
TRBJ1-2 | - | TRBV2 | ASSEREDGYT
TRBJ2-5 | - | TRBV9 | ASSVYGQLQETQY
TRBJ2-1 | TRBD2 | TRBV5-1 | ASSLTLTSAYNEQF
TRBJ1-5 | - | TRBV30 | ASSWGGQPQH